The TCR beta chain under discussion was sequenced for a study of Ad26.COV2.S vaccination and SARS-CoV-2 variants. Study-level background: The vaccine Ad26.COV2.S was put into the muscle once, or twice with 56 days between. Study observations and caveats: Those who received the vaccine showed greater spike-specific TCR breadth than those given placebo.

Treatment described: around 19 received Ad26.COV2.S at low or high dose, single or two shots; a few received placebo; per-sample allocation not given. Repertoires come from day 63 after the first vaccine or placebo injection. Donation was by an adult aged 18-55 years who was in Boston. Spike of the Wuhan-strain SARS-CoV-2 was expressed by an Ad26 vector, which formed the vaccine. CDR1 and CDR2 from the germline V gene are SGHAT and FQNNGV. The CDR3 spans 11 residues. V was trimmed by 5 bases and J by 6 bases, leaving 8 bases between them. Assay used: immunoSEQ multiplex PCR; TCRdb lists only in-frame clones, some missing. Found here are hundreds of thousands of clones, approximately 84% of them singletons; the top ten hold 3% to 4%. Details on this clone: Antigen specificity is unknown.

The chain couples TRBV11-2 to TRBJ2-7, with a tentative D call TRBD2 (7 bases). The receptor was derived from a person aged 18 to 59 who received the Ad26.COV2.S COVID-19 vaccine or a placebo. The sequenced sample was peripheral blood, obtained in a trial of Ad26.COV2.S vaccine versus placebo. CDR3 bases: TGTGCCAGCAGCAGGGGGGGCGAGCAGTACTTC. Protein: CASSRGGEQYF.